The 24 T cell receptor beta chains listed next were all sequenced from one sample in a study of T cells in Graves' hyperthyroidism and ophthalmopathy. It was RNA transcripts that yielded the amplified TCR beta CDR3 regions. With the HTBI primer set, the TCR CDR3 went through a first round of RT-PCR. TCRdb re-derived calls from the multiplex PCR reads in MiXCR, one entry per CDR3 protein. This table has under 600,000 distinct CDR3 sequences, around 16% appearing once. Sequenced input: blood. The receptors stem from a woman aged 40 to 50 with Graves' ophthalmopathy.

This clonotype was seen at least ten times. The chain has TRBV10-3 and TRBJ1-1; no clear D gene. In germline, CDR1 is ENHRY, CDR2 SYGVKD. The length of the CDR3 is 17 residues. Deletions cut 3 bases from V and 2 bases from J, with 19 bases between. The DNA of the CDR3 is TGTGCCATCAGTGATGGGTTCGGTGGCAGCCCTAACACTGAAGCTTTCTTT. It translates to CAISDGFGGSPNTEAFF.

The chain is built from TRBV3-1 and TRBJ2-1; 12 nucleotides match TRBD2. Germline V gene lookup returns CDR1 LGHDT and CDR2 YNNKEL (reference sequence). CDR3 size: 14 residues. The ends lost 4 bases at V and 15 bases at J; junction bases unmatched: 10. The CDR3 nucleotides are TGTGCCAGCAGCCGTCTGACTAGCGGGGGCCCCACGTTCTTC. Protein sequence: CASSRLTSGGPTFF.

This clonotype was recorded many times. This chain connects TRBV3-1 to TRBJ2-5; possible D gene TRBD1, 6 bases. Trimming left V 1 base short and J 2 bases short, with 8 bases between. The CDR3 extends over 14 amino acids. Germline values: CDR1 LGHDT, CDR2 YNNKEL (reference sequence). Here the CDR3 DNA reads TGTGCCAGCAGCCAAGGGACAGTTCAAGAGACCCAGTACTTC. This codes for CASSQGTVQETQYF.

Many counts were recorded for this clonotype. The chain combines TRBV20-1 with TRBJ2-5; D might be TRBD2 (7 bases). The CDR3 consists of 14 residues. Per germline, CDR1 DFQATT and CDR2 SNEGSKA (reference sequence). V lost 5 bases, J lost 10 bases, and 23 bases lay in between. For the CDR3, the DNA is TGCAGTGCTGAAAAGGGAGGGGGGCTTAGGGACCAGTACTTC. Amino acid sequence: CSAEKGGGLRDQYF.

The sample holds a few counts of this clonotype. The chain couples TRBV10-3 to TRBJ2-2; 10 nucleotides match TRBD2. CDR1 and CDR2 from the germline V gene are ENHRY and SYGVKD. The CDR3 is 17 residues long. Losses at the gene ends were 0 bases for V and 3 bases for J; bases not matched to a gene: 4. For the CDR3, the DNA is TGTGCCATCAGTGAGTCTACTAGCGGGGCCTACACCGGGGAGCTGTTTTTT. Its protein product is CAISESTSGAYTGELFF.

This rearrangement joins TRBV12-3 or TRBV12-4 to TRBJ2-5, with D perhaps being TRBD1 or TRBD2 (5 bases each). V was cut by 6 bases and J by 0 bases, with 11 bases left in between. This CDR3 is built from 14 residues. The CDR3 sequence is CASRHGTNQETQYF. The DNA of the CDR3 is TGTGCCAGCAGGCACGGGACGAACCAAGAGACCCAGTACTTC.

Comment on this clonotype: Being one base from a much bigger clone, this may be a read error. The V call is TRBV18, the J call TRBJ2-3; D is unclear. CDR1 KGHSH and CDR2 LQKENI come from the germline V gene. The CDR3 consists of 13 residues. The CDR3 loop is CASSPESTDAQYF. The CDR3 DNA reads TGTGCCAGCTCACCGGAAAGCACAGATGCGCAGTATTTT.

This clonotype was seen at least ten times. This chain joins TRBV20-1 and TRBJ2-5; 9 bases map to TRBD2. Trimming cost V 0 bases and J 1 base; bases outside gene matches: 6. The CDR3 has 16 residues. In germline, CDR1 is DFQATT, CDR2 SNEGSKA (reference sequence). This CDR3 reads CSARDLASGIQETQYF. CDR3 DNA sequence: TGCAGTGCTAGAGATTTGGCTAGCGGGATCCAAGAGACCCAGTACTTC.

This clonotype has at least ten counts. The genes are TRBV3-1 and TRBJ1-4; D possibly corresponds to TRBD1 (5 bases). The germline CDR1 and CDR2 sequences are LGHDT and YNNKEL (reference sequence). There are 16 residues in the CDR3. V lost 1 base, J lost 0 bases, and 9 bases lay in between. The CDR3 sequence: CASSQVTGPTNEKLFF. The DNA of the CDR3 is TGTGCCAGCAGCCAAGTAACGGGGCCAACTAATGAAAAACTGTTTTTT. Based on the CDR3 plus reference TRBV3-1 and TRBJ1-4, the full variable domain is DTAVSQTPKYLVTQMGNDKSIKCEQNLGHDTMYWYKQDSKKFLKIMFSYNNKELIINETVPNRFSPKSPDKAHLNLHINSLELGDSAVYFCASSQVTGPTNEKLFFGSGTQLSVL.

This clonotype occurred many times. This rearrangement joins TRBV30 to TRBJ1-4, with unresolved D. Looked up from germline, CDR1 is GTSNPN and CDR2 is SVGIG (reference sequence). This CDR3 is 15 amino acids long. The V end was cut by 5 bases, the J end by 0 bases, with 13 bases between. The CDR3 DNA reads TGTGCCTGGGGATCCCGTGGCGCAACTAATGAAAAACTGTTTTTT. It codes for CAWGSRGATNEKLFF.

V and J are TRBV10-3 and TRBJ1-1; tentative D call: TRBD1 (5 bases). The V end was cut by 6 bases, the J end by 5 bases, with 13 bases between. Germline loops: CDR1 ENHRY, CDR2 SYGVKD. This CDR3 spans 13 amino acids. DNA of the CDR3: TGTGCCATCAGCCCCAGGGTAGGGACTGAAGCTTTCTTT. It translates to CAISPRVGTEAFF.

This clonotype was recorded at least ten times. This chain uses TRBV12-3 or TRBV12-4 with TRBJ1-1, with D possibly being TRBD1 (6 bases). Deletions cut 6 bases from V and 6 bases from J, with 14 bases between. The CDR3 consists of 13 residues. CDR3 in amino acids: CASRENRVSEAFF. CDR3 DNA: TGTGCCAGCAGAGAGAACAGGGTATCTGAAGCTTTCTTT.

The chain employs TRBV3-1 and TRBJ1-6; D perhaps matches TRBD1 (6 bases). Germline V gene sequence: CDR1 LGHDT, CDR2 YNNKEL (reference sequence). This CDR3 has 16 residues. The V end lost 4 bases, the J end lost 14 bases, and 24 bases lay between the germline ends. CDR3 in DNA: TGTGCCAGCAGCCTTCACTCCGGGACACCCTCGGGGTCCCTCCACTTT. It translates to CASSLHSGTPSGSLHF.

V is TRBV3-1 and J is TRBJ2-1, with a possible D match to TRBD1 (5 bases). The germline V gene encodes CDR1 LGHDT and CDR2 YNNKEL (reference sequence). V lost 1 base and J lost 9, with 7 bases in between. This CDR3 has 12 residues. Written as DNA, the CDR3 is TGTGCCAGCAGCCAAGGGACACTTGAGCAGTTCTTC. Its protein product is CASSQGTLEQFF.

This clonotype was picked up a small number of times. The chain combines TRBV2 with TRBJ1-3; no clear D. The germline V gene has CDR1 SNHLY and CDR2 FYNNEI. With 7 bases removed from V and 6 bases from J, the gap between germline ends came to 13 bases. The CDR3 runs 13 residues. The CDR3 nucleotides are TGTGCCAGCACTTCCGAGAGGTCAAACACCATATATTTT. Amino acids: CASTSERSNTIYF.

In its sample, this clonotype was seen many times. V gene TRBV11-2 combines with J gene TRBJ2-3; 12 nucleotides align to TRBD2. This CDR3 has 15 amino acids. Looked up from germline, CDR1 is SGHAT and CDR2 is FQNNGV. J was trimmed by 9 bases and V by 0 bases; bases with no gene match: 4. CDR3 sequence reads: CASSLDLAGGRTQYF. The CDR3 DNA sequence: TGTGCCAGCAGCTTAGATCTAGCGGGAGGGAGAACGCAGTATTTT. The complete variable domain, with remaining parts taken from reference TRBV11-2 and TRBJ2-3, reads EAGVAQSPRYKIIEKRQSVAFWCNPISGHATLYWYQQILGQGPKLLIQFQNNGVVDDSQLPKDRFSAERLKGVDSTLKIQPAKLEDSAVYLCASSLDLAGGRTQYFGPGTRLTVL.

The V and J genes are TRBV5-1 and TRBJ2-5, with 11 bases matching TRBD2. Germline CDR1 is SGHRS and CDR2 is YFSETQ. J was trimmed by 4 bases and V by 0 bases; bases with no gene match: 5. This CDR3 contains 16 residues. The CDR3 DNA reads as TGCGCCAGCAGCTTGGTCGATGGGACTAGCGGAGAGACCCAGTACTTC. This codes for CASSLVDGTSGETQYF.

This chain joins TRBV7-9 and TRBJ2-3, with D tentatively TRBD2 (5 bases). V lost 5 bases and J 0 bases, leaving 15 bases between the germline ends. Germline CDR1 and CDR2: SEHNR and FQNEAQ (reference sequence). This CDR3 is built from 16 residues. CDR3 coding DNA: TGTGCCAGCAGCCCCCGGGGAGTCACTAGCACAGATACGCAGTATTTT. Its protein product is CASSPRGVTSTDTQYF.

CDR3: CASRTTSGRGYEQYF. In DNA form, the CDR3 reads TGTGCCAGCAGGACTACTAGCGGGAGGGGCTACGAGCAGTACTTC. The chain couples TRBV28 to TRBJ2-7; 13 bases are a match to TRBD2. After removal of 6 bases from V and 3 bases from J, the junction contained 5 bases not matched to a gene. CDR1 and CDR2 (germline): MDHEN, SYDVKM. This CDR3 region has 15 residues.

This clonotype was detected ten times or more. The rearrangement uses TRBV3-1 and TRBJ2-2; no clear D. Germline loops: CDR1 LGHDT, CDR2 YNNKEL (reference sequence). CDR3 size: 11 residues. Trimming took off 4 bases at V and 10 bases at J, with 7 bases between the two ends. The CDR3 sequence is CASSRSEELFF. The CDR3 DNA is TGTGCCAGCAGCCGAAGCGAGGAGCTGTTTTTT.

This clonotype came up many times. J is TRBJ2-3 and V is TRBV2; 12 bases map to TRBD2. The CDR3 is 16 amino acids. Germline V CDR1 and CDR2: SNHLY, FYNNEI. Trimming at V came to 6 bases and at J to 2 bases, leaving 6 bases not matched to a gene. CDR3 DNA: TGTGCCAGCAGCCCTAGCGGGGGGGCCAACACAGATACGCAGTATTTT. Protein: CASSPSGGANTDTQYF. Drawing the rest from reference TRBV2 and TRBJ2-3, the complete variable domain is EPEVTQTPSHQVTQMGQEVILRCVPISNHLYFYWYRQILGQKVEFLVSFYNNEISEKSEIFDDQFSVERPDGSNFTLKIRSTKLEDSAMYFCASSPSGGANTDTQYFGPGTRLTVL.

At least ten counts were recorded for this clonotype. The rearrangement uses TRBV10-2 and TRBJ2-6; no clear D gene. Looked up from germline, CDR1 is WSHSY and CDR2 is SAAADI. V lost 6 bases and J lost 0, with 12 bases in between. The CDR3 spans 16 residues. The CDR3 spells CASSPSRGSGANVLTF. The DNA of the CDR3 is TGCGCCAGCAGCCCCTCACGAGGCTCTGGGGCCAACGTCCTGACTTTC.

CDR3 sequence: CSASQVADTGELFF. DNA of the CDR3: TGCAGTGCTAGTCAGGTGGCAGACACCGGGGAGCTGTTTTTT. The V and J genes are TRBV20-1 and TRBJ2-2; D ambiguous. Germline values: CDR1 DFQATT, CDR2 SNEGSKA (reference sequence). The CDR3 is 14 residues long. V was clipped by 3 bases and J by 3 bases, with 11 bases between them.

This clonotype has more than one count but fewer than ten. This chain links TRBV20-1 with TRBJ1-6; D unresolved. Deletions cut 0 bases from V and 5 bases from J, with 8 bases between. The CDR3 contains 14 residues. Per the germline V gene, CDR1 is DFQATT and CDR2 is SNEGSKA (reference sequence). The CDR3 DNA reads as TGCAGTGCTAGAGACAGTTTTGATAATTCACCCCTCCACTTT. This codes for CSARDSFDNSPLHF.